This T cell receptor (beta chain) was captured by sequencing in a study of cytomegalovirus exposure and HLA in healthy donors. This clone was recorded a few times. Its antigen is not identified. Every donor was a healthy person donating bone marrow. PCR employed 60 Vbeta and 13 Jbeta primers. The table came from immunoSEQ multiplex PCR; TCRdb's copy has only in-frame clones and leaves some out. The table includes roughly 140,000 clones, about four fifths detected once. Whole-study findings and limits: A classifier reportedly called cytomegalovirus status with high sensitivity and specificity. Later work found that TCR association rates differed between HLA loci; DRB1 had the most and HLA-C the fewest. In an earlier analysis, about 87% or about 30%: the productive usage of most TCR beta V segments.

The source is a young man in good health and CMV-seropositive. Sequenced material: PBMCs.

The CDR3 DNA reads TGCAGCGTGCAAACACGGAGAACCACCTACGAGCAGTACTTC. Amino acid sequence: CSVQTRRTTYEQYF. The chain joins TRBV29-1 to TRBJ2-7, with D hard to call. The germline gives CDR1 SQVTM, CDR2 ANQGSEA. V dropped 6 bases and J dropped 2 bases, with 17 bases sitting between them. The CDR3 sequence is 14 residues long.